Listed below are T cell receptor beta chains from one sample, sequenced in a study of blood T cell repertoires in COVID-19. Produced via immunoSEQ multiplex PCR; TCRdb's table is partial and in-frame only. The table lists 150,000 to 200,000 clones, nearly 80% of them singletons. The specimen was peripheral blood. Receptor source: a woman aged 80 or over with acute or convalescent COVID-19. CDR3s include the opening cysteine and the closing phenylalanine or tryptophan. The order of the fields is V gene, CDR3 protein.

TRBV6-5 | CASSYEGLANTGELFF
TRBV4-1 | CASSGLARGNGYTF
TRBV2 | CASRRDRGRFQPQHF
TRBV5-1 | CARPRSGQGTVQPQHF
TRBV4-1 | CASSQVLASNEQFF
TRBV5-5 | CASSLAAGNTGELFF
TRBV7-9 | CASSLRQETQYF
TRBV6-2/TRBV6-3 | CASSYGQVTNQPQHF
TRBV24-1 | CATSAGTGGLNEQFF
TRBV5-6 | CASSPLTGPTYEQYF
TRBV12-3/TRBV12-4 | CASSPGGVQYF
TRBV6-5 | CASSYRDRVGVEAFF
TRBV30 | CAWSVSFGGAGVSYEQYF
TRBV7-3 | CASSLNGQGVDTQYF
TRBV18 | CASSPPYQLLNYGYTF
TRBV28 | CASKGDYNQPQHF
TRBV6-1 | CASSEAWITGEKLFF
TRBV24-1 | CATSDLRDKAFF
TRBV5-4 | CASSPGGTRNTEAFF
TRBV3-1/TRBV3-2 | CASSQGQDYNSPLHF
TRBV30 | CAWSRTGTGGSAFF
TRBV3-1/TRBV3-2 | CASSPFPGQGARQYF
TRBV6-5 | CASSLTGASNEKLFF
TRBV7-9 | CASSLASGASGPTGELFF
TRBV27 | CASSPGAGYTLAGQPQHF
TRBV6-5 | CATCVGGLGVYGYTF
TRBV28 | CASSLWWTSGTYEQYF
TRBV24-1 | CATRAGTGANTEAFF
TRBV6-5 | CASRDNQGREQYF
TRBV7-9 | CASSPQGVWTEAFF
TRBV19 | CASRPGQGINEKLFF
TRBV15 | CATSNLKETQYF
TRBV4-1 | CASSQAGDGRGFLRNTIYF
TRBV24-1 | CATRGPVKDQVRIYEQYF
TRBV5-8 | CASSLYGETQPQHF
TRBV28 | CASSSPAGSNYGYTF
TRBV5-1 | CASSLTGLSSYEQYF
TRBV20-1 | CSASHPSGLYEQYF
TRBV3-1/TRBV3-2 | CASSHGLAGGQETQYF
TRBV6-2/TRBV6-3 | CASSYGGTFPDEQYF
TRBV28 | CASSSKINRGFVYGYTF
TRBV6-1 | CASSEAGTVVYGYTF
TRBV7-2 | CASSDRGRRDNEQFF
TRBV9 | CASSVATANTEAFF
TRBV2 | CASRTGTSSEQYF
TRBV10-1 | CASSGTGGTEAFF
TRBV9 | CASSPRTSGSVVNEQFF
TRBV20-1 | CSASPLQGGTGYTF
TRBV2 | CASSVQDTEAFF
TRBV19 | CASRGQGGNQPQHF
TRBV5-5 | CASSLVGTGTSGANVLTF